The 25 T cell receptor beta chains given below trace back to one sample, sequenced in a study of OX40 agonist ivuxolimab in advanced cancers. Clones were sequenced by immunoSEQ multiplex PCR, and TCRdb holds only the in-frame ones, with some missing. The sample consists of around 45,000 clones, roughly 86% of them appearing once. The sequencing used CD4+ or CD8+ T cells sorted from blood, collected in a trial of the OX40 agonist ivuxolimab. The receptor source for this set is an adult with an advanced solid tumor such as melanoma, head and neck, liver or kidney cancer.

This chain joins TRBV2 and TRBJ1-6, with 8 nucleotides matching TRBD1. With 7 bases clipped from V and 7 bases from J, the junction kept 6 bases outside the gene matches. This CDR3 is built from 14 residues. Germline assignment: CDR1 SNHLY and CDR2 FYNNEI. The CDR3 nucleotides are TGTGCCAGCAATACCGGGACAGGCAATTCACCCCTCCACTTT. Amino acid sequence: CASNTGTGNSPLHF.

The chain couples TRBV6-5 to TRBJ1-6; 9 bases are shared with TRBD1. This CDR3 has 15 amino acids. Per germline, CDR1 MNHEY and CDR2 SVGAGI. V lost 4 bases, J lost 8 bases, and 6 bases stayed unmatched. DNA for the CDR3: TGTGCCAGCAGTTTTCGGACAGGGGAATATTCACCCCTCCACTTT. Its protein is CASSFRTGEYSPLHF.

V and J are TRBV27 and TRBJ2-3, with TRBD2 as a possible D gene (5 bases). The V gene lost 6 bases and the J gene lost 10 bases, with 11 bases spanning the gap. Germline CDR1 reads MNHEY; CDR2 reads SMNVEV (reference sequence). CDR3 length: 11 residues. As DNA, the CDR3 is TGTGCCAGCAGCTCTCGGGGTGCGCAGTATTTT. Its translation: CASSSRGAQYF.

The DNA for the CDR3 is TGTGCCAGCAGAATATCGGTAGGAGGGGGAGAGACCCAGTACTTC. Its translation is CASRISVGGGETQYF. The chain links TRBV6-1 to TRBJ2-5; D possibly matches TRBD1 or TRBD2 (6 bases each). The V gene lost 6 bases and the J gene lost 4 bases, with 18 bases spanning the gap. The CDR3 spans 15 residues. Per the germline V gene, CDR1 is MNHNS and CDR2 is SASEGT.

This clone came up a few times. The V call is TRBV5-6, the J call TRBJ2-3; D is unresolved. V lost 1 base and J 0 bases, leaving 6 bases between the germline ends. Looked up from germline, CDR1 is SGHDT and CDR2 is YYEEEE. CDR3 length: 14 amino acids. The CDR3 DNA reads TGTGCCAGCAGCTTGCTACTTAGCACAGATACGCAGTATTTT. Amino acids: CASSLLLSTDTQYF.

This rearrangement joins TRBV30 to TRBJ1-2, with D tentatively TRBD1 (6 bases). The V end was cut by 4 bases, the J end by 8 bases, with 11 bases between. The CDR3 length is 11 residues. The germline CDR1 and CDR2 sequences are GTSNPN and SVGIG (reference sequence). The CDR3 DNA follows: TGTGCCTGGATGCAGGGGCGCGGCTACACCTTC. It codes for CAWMQGRGYTF. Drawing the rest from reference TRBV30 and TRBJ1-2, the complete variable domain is SQTIHQWPATLVQPVGSPLSLECTVEGTSNPNLYWYRQAAGRGLQLLFYSVGIGQISSEVPQNLSASRPQDRQFILSSKKLLLSDSGFYLCAWMQGRGYTFGSGTRLTVV.

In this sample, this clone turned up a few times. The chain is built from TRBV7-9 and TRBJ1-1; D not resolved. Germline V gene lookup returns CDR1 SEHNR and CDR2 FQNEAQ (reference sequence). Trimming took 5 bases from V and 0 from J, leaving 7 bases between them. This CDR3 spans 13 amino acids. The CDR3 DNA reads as TGTGCCAGCAGCCCACTCATGAACACTGAAGCTTTCTTT. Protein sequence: CASSPLMNTEAFF.

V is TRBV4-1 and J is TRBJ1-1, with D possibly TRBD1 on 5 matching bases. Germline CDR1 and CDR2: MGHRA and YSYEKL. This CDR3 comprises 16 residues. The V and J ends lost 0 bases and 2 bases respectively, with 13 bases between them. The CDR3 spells CASSQDQKGRNTEAFF. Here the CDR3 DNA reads TGCGCCAGCAGCCAAGATCAAAAGGGGAGAAACACTGAAGCTTTCTTT.

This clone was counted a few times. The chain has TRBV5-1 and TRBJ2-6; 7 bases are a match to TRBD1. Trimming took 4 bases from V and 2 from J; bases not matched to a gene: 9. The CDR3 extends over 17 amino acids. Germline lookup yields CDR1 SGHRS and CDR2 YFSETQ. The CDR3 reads CASSPRQGGPGANVLTF. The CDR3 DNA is TGCGCCAGCAGCCCCCGACAGGGCGGCCCTGGGGCCAACGTCCTGACTTTC.

In DNA, the CDR3 is TGTGCCAGCAGTTTAGCTCGGACGTCGACGAACACTGAAGCTTTCTTT. Translated: CASSLARTSTNTEAFF. The chain couples TRBV27 to TRBJ1-1; D unclear. The germline V and J ends were trimmed by 2 bases and 1 base, with 14 bases remaining between them. Germline V gene lookup returns CDR1 MNHEY and CDR2 SMNVEV (reference sequence). CDR3 length equals 16 residues.

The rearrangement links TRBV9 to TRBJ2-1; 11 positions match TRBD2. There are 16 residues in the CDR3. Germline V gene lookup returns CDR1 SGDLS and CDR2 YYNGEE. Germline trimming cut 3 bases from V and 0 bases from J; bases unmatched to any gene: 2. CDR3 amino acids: CASSGTSGSSYNEQFF. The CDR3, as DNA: TGTGCCAGCAGCGGCACTAGCGGGAGCTCCTACAATGAGCAGTTCTTC. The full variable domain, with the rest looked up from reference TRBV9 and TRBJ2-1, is DSGVTQTPKHLITATGQRVTLRCSPRSGDLSVYWYQQSLDQGLQFLIQYYNGEERAKGNILERFSAQQFPDLHSELNLSSLELGDSALYFCASSGTSGSSYNEQFFGPGTRLTVL.

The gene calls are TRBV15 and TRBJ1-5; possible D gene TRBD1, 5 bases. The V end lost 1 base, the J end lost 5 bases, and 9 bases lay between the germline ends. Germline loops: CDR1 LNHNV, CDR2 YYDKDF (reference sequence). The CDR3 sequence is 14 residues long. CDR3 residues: CATSRGDSDQPQHF. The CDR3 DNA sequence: TGTGCCACCAGCAGAGGAGACAGCGATCAGCCCCAGCATTTT.

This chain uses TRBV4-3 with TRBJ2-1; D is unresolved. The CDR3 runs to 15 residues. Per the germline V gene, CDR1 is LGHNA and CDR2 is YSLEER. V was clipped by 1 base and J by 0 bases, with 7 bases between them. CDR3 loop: CASSQGSSSYNEQFF. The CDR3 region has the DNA TGCGCCAGCAGCCAAGGGTCGAGCTCCTACAATGAGCAGTTCTTC.

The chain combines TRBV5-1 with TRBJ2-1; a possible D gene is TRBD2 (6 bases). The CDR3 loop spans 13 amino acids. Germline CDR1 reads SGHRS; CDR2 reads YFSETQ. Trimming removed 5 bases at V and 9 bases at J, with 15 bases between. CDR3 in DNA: TGCGCCAGCAGACTAGCTAGTCTTTCTGAGCAGTTCTTC. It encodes CASRLASLSEQFF.

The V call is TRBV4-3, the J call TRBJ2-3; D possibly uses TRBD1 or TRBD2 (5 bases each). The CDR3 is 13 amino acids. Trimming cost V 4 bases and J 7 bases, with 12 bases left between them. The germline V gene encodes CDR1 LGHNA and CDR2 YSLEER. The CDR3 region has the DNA TGCGCCAGCAGCCCCGGGACGATCAATACGCAGTATTTT. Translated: CASSPGTINTQYF.

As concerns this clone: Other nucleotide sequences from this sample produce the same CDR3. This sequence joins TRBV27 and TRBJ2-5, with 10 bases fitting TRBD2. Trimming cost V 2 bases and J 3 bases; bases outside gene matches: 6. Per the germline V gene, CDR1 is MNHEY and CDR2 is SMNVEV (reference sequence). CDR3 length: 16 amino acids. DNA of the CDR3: TGTGCCAGCAGTTTAGGATCTGGACTAGCGGAAGAGACCCAGTACTTC. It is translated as CASSLGSGLAEETQYF.

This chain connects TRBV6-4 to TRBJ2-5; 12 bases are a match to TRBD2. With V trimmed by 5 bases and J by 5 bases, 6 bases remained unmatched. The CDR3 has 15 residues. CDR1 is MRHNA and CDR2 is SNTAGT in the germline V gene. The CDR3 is CASSSSGRADETQYF. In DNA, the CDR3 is TGTGCCAGCAGTTCTAGCGGGAGGGCCGATGAGACCCAGTACTTC.

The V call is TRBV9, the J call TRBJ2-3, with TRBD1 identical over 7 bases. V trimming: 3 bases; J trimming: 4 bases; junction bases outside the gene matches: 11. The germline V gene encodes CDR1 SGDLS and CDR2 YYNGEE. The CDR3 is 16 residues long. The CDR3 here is CASSGPDRVRSDTQYF. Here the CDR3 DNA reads TGTGCCAGCAGCGGGCCTGACAGGGTAAGGTCAGATACGCAGTATTTT.

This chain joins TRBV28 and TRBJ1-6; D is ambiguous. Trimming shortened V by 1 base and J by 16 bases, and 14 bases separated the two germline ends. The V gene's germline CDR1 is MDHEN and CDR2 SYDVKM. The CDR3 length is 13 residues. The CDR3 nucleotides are TGTGCCAGCAGTTTATACGGTGAGAGTGGTCTCCACTTT. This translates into CASSLYGESGLHF.

The CDR3 here is CSASSLSEQYF. CDR3 bases: TGCAGTGCTAGCTCGTTAAGCGAGCAGTACTTC. The chain couples TRBV20-1 to TRBJ2-7; D is ambiguous. This CDR3 comprises 11 residues. Germline values: CDR1 DFQATT, CDR2 SNEGSKA (reference sequence). The V and J ends lost 3 bases and 6 bases respectively, with 9 bases between them.

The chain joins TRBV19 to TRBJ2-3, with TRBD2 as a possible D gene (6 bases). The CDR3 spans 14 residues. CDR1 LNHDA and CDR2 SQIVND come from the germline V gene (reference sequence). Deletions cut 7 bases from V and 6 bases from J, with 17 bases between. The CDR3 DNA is TGTGCCAGTAAACGGGGGAACATCGGGGATACGCAGTATTTT. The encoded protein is CASKRGNIGDTQYF. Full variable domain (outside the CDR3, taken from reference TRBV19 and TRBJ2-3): DGGITQSPKYLFRKEGQNVTLSCEQNLNHDAMYWYRQDPGQGLRLIYYSQIVNDFQKGDIAEGYSVSREKKESFPLTVTSAQKNPTAFYLCASKRGNIGDTQYFGPGTRLTVL.

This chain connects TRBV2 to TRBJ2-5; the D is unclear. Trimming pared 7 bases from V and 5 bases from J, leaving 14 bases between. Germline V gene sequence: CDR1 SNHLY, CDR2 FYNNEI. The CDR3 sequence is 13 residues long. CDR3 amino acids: CASKTLVRETQYF. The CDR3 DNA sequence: TGTGCCAGCAAGACTCTGGTGAGGGAGACCCAGTACTTC.

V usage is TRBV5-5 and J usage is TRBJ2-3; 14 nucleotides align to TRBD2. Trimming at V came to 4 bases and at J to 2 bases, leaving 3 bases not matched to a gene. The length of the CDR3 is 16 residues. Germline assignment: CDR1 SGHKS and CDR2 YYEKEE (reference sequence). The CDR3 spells CASSGGLAGDTDTQYF. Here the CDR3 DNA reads TGTGCCAGCAGCGGGGGACTAGCGGGAGACACAGATACGCAGTATTTT.

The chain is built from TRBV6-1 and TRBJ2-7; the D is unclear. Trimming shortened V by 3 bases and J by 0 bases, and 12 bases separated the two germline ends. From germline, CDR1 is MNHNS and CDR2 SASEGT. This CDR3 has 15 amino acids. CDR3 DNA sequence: TGTGCCAGCAGTGATCTAACCACCACCTCCTACGAGCAGTACTTC. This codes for CASSDLTTTSYEQYF.

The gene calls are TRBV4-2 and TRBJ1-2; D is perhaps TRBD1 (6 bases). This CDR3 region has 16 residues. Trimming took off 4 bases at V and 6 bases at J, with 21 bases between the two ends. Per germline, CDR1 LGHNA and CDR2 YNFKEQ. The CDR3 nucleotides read TGTGCCAGCAGCCCGAACGTCAGGGGCGGAGGCAATGGCTACACCTTC. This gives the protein CASSPNVRGGGNGYTF.